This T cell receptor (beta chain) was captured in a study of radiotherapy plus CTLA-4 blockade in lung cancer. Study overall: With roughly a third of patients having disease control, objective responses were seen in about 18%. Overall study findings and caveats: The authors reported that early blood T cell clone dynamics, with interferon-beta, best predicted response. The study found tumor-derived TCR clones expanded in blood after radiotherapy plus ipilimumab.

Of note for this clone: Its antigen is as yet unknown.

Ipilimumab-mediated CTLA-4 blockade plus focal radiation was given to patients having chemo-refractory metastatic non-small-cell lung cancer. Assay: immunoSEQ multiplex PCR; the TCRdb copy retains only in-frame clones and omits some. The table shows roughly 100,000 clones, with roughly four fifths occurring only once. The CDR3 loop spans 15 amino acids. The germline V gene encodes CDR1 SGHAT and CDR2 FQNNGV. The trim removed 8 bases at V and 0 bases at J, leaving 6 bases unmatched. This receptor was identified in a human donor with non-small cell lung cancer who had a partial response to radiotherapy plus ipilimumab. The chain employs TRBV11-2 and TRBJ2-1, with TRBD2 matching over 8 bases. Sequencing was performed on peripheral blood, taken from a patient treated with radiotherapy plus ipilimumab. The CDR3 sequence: CASGMTSASYNEQFF. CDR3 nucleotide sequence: TGTGCCAGCGGGATGACTAGCGCCTCCTACAATGAGCAGTTCTTC.